Relative to its sample, the clone carrying this T cell receptor (beta chain) is medium-sized. This entry belongs to a study of spatial heterogeneity in lung cancer. Study-level background: Alpha-chain detections were consistently fewer than beta-chain detections among the sequences.

Noted time point: sample taken at primary tumor resection. Without sorting, whole RNA was sequenced from tumor, nontumor lung or frozen PBMC. The donors, 72 patients with untreated early-stage non-small cell lung cancer, provided the samples. Individual TCR cDNA molecules each bore their own unique molecular identifier. TCRdb processed the 5' RACE reads anew with MiXCR; each CDR3 protein has one entry. This sample has some 11,000 distinct CDR3 sequences, with about 4% found just once. Germline V gene lookup returns CDR1 SGHVS and CDR2 FQNEAQ. V lost 5 bases and J lost 6, with 16 bases in between. CDR3 length equals 15 residues.

The rearrangement uses TRBV7-8 and TRBJ1-4; the D gene is possibly TRBD1 (5 bases). The sample was normal lung tissue next to the tumor, taken at surgery. The receptor was isolated from a male donor with early-stage non-small cell lung cancer. The CDR3 spells CASSGGLRGYEKLFF. CDR3 DNA sequence: TGTGCCAGCAGCGGAGGACTACGGGGGTATGAAAAACTGTTTTTT.